This TCR beta chain was documented in a study of blood T cells in healthy people across ages. This clonotype has only one observation. Antigen unknown. Germline and junction disagree at one end, which may indicate a read error. Next came a second PCR, run for about 6 to 12 cycles, which used a sample-barcoded 5' primer along with a J-beta primer mix. Each CDR3 protein is one row after TCRdb ran MiXCR on the 5' RACE reads. The sample has hundreds of thousands of distinct CDR3 sequences; 56% are singletons. Study-wide results and limits: More naive CD4+ cells and higher diversity were found in long-lived than in aged donors. Strong correlation was found linking TCR beta diversity to naive T cell percentage.

Germline values: CDR1 SGHKS, CDR2 YYEKEE (reference sequence). The CDR3 is 15 residues long. This clonotype originated in a man between 40 and 49 years old in good health. The rearrangement uses TRBV5-5 and TRBJ2-3; weak D call: TRBD2 (5 bases). Sequenced sample: blood. The CDR3 nucleotides are TGTGCCAGCAGCCCGTACACGGGGAGCATAGATACGCAGTATTTT. Translating gives CASSPYTGSIDTQYF.